This paragraph reports one T cell receptor beta chain. This specimen belongs to a study of blood T cell repertoires in COVID-19. Study-level information: The United States, Italy and Spain provided the acute and convalescent COVID-19 samples. T cells, B-cell-depleted T cells, or PBMCs provided the cDNA or gDNA that served as material.

Germline V gene data show CDR1 as LGHDT and CDR2 as YNNKEL (reference sequence). The CDR3 is 14 amino acids. V was pared by 9 bases and J by 0 bases, with 11 bases between. Under the authors' procedure: Reference gene primer amplification yielded estimated nucleated cell counts. The repertoire was sequenced with immunoSEQ multiplex PCR; TCRdb's copy has only in-frame clones and lacks some. The V and J calls and clone size are taken from that table; D and trimming were inferred from the DNA. Among around 200,000 clones listed, more than 70% were seen once. Input material: peripheral blood. The chain carries TRBV3-1 (or the pseudogene TRBV3-2) and TRBJ1-4; D unclear. The TCR sequence derives from a woman aged 50 to 60 with acute or convalescent COVID-19. The CDR3 nucleotides are TGTGCCAGACTAAAGGATCCAACTAATGAAAAACTGTTTTTT. This sequence encodes CARLKDPTNEKLFF.